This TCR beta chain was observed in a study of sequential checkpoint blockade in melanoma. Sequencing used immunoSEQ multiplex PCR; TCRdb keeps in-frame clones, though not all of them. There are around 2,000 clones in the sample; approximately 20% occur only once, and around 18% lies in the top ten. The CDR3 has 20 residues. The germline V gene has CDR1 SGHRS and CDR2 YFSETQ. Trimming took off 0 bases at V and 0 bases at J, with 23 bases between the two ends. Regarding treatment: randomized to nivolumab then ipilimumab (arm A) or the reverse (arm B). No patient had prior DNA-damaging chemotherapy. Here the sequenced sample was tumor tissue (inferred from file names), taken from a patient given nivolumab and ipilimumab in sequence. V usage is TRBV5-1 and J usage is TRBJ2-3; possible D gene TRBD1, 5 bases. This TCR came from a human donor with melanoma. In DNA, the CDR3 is TGCGCCAGCAGCTTGGCCGGCAGGGAAGGGGTTTCTATTAGCACAGATACGCAGTATTTT. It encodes CASSLAGREGVSISTDTQYF.